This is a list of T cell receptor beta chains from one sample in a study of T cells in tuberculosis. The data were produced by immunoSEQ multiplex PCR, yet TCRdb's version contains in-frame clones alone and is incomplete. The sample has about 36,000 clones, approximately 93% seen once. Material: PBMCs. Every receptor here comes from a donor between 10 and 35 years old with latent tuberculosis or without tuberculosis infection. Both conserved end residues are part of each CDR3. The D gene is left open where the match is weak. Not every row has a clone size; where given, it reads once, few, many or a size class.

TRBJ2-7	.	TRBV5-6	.	TGTGCCAGCAGCCAGGGTCTTGGGACTTCGGGTGCCGACGAGCAGTACTTC	CASSQGLGTSGADEQYF
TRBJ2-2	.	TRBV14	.	TGTGCCAGCAGCCAAGATCTCCTCTACGTGAGTGGGGAGCTGTTTTTT	CASSQDLLYVSGELFF
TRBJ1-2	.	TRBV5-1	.	TGCGCCAGCAGCTTGAATTCCGGGGAAAACTATGGCTACACCTTC	CASSLNSGENYGYTF
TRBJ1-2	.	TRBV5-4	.	TGTGCCAGCAGCTTGGAAAGCTTTGGCTACACCTTC	CASSLESFGYTF
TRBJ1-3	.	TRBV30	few	TGTGCCTGGAGTTCTTTGTCGGGGGCTGGAAACACCATATATTTT	CAWSSLSGAGNTIYF
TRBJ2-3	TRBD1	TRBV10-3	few	TGTGCCATCAGTGAGTCAGGGGGCTCCGCTCCCACAGATACGCAGTATTTT	CAISESGGSAPTDTQYF
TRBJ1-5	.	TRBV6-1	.	TGTGCCAGCAGGGAAAGTGGAGGGGCCCAGCCCCAGCATTTT	CASRESGGAQPQHF
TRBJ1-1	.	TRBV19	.	TGTGCCAGTAGTGGAGAGGGATGGGAGGGCCTGAACACTGAAGCTTTCTTT	CASSGEGWEGLNTEAFF
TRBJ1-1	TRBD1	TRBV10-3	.	TGTGCCACCTTGAAAGACAAGACAGGGACCACTGAAGCTTTCTTT	CATLKDKTGTTEAFF
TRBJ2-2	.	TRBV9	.	TGTGCCAGCAGCGTAGCACTGAACACCGGGGAGCTGTTTTTT	CASSVALNTGELFF
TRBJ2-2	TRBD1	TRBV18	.	TGTGCCAGCTCACCATTAGGACAGGGGTCGAACACCGGGGAGCTGTTTTTT	CASSPLGQGSNTGELFF
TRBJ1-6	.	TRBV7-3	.	TGTGCCAGCAGCTTAACCCCGGATTCACCCCTCCACTTT	CASSLTPDSPLHF
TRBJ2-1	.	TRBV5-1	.	TGCGCCAGCAGCTTGGAAGGACAGAGGAATGAGCAGTTCTTC	CASSLEGQRNEQFF
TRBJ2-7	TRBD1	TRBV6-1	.	TGTGCCAGCACGTCGGGACAGGCCTCCTACGAGCAGTACTTC	CASTSGQASYEQYF
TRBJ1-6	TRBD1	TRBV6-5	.	TGTGCCAGCAGTTCGACAGGGGGCTATAATTCACCCCTCCACTTT	CASSSTGGYNSPLHF
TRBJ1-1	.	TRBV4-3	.	TGCGCCAGCAGCCAAGGGCGAGCAGGGGCCGGAGAAGCTTTCTTT	CASSQGRAGAGEAFF
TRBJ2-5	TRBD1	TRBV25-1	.	TGTGCCAGCAGTGATTTAACAGGGACAGCAGAGACCCAGTACTTC	CASSDLTGTAETQYF
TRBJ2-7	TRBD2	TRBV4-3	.	TGCGCCAGCAGCCAAGCTCAGACTAGCGTCTACGAGCAGTACTTC	CASSQAQTSVYEQYF
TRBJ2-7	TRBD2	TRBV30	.	TGTGCCTGGAGGGAAAAAATAGCGGGGGGGCTCTACGAGCAGTACTTC	CAWREKIAGGLYEQYF
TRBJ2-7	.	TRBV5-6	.	TGTGCCAGCAGCTTGGCCAGCTCCTACGAGCAGTACTTC	CASSLASSYEQYF
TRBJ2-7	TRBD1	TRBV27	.	TGTGCCAGCAGTTTGGAGACAGGGAATAACGAGCAGTACTTC	CASSLETGNNEQYF
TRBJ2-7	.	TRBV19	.	TGTGCCAGTAGTATCCTTCCAGGCGAATACGAGCAGTACTTC	CASSILPGEYEQYF
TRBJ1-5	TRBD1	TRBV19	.	TGTGCCAGTAGAGGAGGACAGGGAGGCAATCAGCCCCAGCATTTT	CASRGGQGGNQPQHF
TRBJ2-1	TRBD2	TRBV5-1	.	TGCGCCAGCAGGCCCGTAGCGGGGAACTCCTACAATGAGCAGTTCTTC	CASRPVAGNSYNEQFF
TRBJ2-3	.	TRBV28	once	TGTGCCAGCAGTCCCCCGCACACCTTTAACACAGATACGCAGTATTTT	CASSPPHTFNTDTQYF
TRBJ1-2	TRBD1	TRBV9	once	TGTGCCAGCAGCCCAGGACCCGGGACAGATGGTAACTATGGCTACACCTTC	CASSPGPGTDGNYGYTF
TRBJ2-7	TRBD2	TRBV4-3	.	TGCGCCAGCAGCCAAGTTCAGGCTAGCGGGAGCTACGAGCAGTACTTC	CASSQVQASGSYEQYF
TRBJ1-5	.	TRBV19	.	TGTGCCAGTAGTCCGGGGGGGCAGGCCCAGCATTTT	CASSPGGQAQHF
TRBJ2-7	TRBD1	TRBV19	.	TGTGCCAGTAGTGCCGGGACAGCCTCCTACGAGCAGTACTTC	CASSAGTASYEQYF
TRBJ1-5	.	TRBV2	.	TGTGCCAGCAGCTTTAGTAATCAGCCCCAGCATTTT	CASSFSNQPQHF
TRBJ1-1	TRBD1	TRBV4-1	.	TGCGCCAGCAGCCAAACAAACAGGGGTCCTGAAGCTTTCTTT	CASSQTNRGPEAFF
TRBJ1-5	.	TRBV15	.	TGTGCCACCAGCAGAGCAGATTCCATAAATCAGCCCCAGCATTTT	CATSRADSINQPQHF
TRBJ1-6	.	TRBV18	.	TGTGCCAGCTCGGAAGCCAGGGGATCCTATAATTCACCCCTCCACTTT	CASSEARGSYNSPLHF
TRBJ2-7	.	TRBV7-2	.	TGTGCCAGCAGCTCCGTGGACATATACGAGCAGTACTTC	CASSSVDIYEQYF
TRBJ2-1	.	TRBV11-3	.	TGTGCCAGCAGTCTCGGGAGCCGTGAGGATGAGCAGTTCTTC	CASSLGSREDEQFF
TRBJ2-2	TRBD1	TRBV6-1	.	TGTGCCAGCAGCGAAATCGGACAGGCGACGAGAAACGGGGAGCTGTTTTTT	CASSEIGQATRNGELFF
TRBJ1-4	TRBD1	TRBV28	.	TGTGCCAGCAGTCACCGGGACAGGGGTGTAATGAATGAAAAACTGTTTTTT	CASSHRDRGVMNEKLFF
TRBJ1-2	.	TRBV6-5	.	TGTGCCAGCAGTTTCGACTATGGCTACACCTTC	CASSFDYGYTF
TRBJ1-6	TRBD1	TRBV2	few	TGTGCCAGCAGGGACAGGGATAATTCACCCCTCCACTTT	CASRDRDNSPLHF
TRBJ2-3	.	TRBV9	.	TGTGCCAGCAGCGTCAAAAGTGCGGATACGCAGTATTTT	CASSVKSADTQYF
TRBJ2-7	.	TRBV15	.	TGTGCCACCAGCGAGGGGGCCTACGAGCAGTACTTC	CATSEGAYEQYF
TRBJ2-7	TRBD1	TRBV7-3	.	TGTGCCAGCAGTCAGGACAGGGGCGAGCAGTACTTC	CASSQDRGEQYF
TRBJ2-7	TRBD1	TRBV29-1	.	TGCAGCGTTGATCGGACAGGGGGTCTCCGTGAGCAGTACTTC	CSVDRTGGLREQYF
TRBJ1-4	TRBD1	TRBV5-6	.	TGTGCCAGCACCCTACAGGGGCTTGGTGAAAAACTGTTTTTT	CASTLQGLGEKLFF
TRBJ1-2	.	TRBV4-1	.	TGCGCCAGCAGCCCAGACAATTCGATTGCAGGAAACTATGGCTACACCTTC	CASSPDNSIAGNYGYTF